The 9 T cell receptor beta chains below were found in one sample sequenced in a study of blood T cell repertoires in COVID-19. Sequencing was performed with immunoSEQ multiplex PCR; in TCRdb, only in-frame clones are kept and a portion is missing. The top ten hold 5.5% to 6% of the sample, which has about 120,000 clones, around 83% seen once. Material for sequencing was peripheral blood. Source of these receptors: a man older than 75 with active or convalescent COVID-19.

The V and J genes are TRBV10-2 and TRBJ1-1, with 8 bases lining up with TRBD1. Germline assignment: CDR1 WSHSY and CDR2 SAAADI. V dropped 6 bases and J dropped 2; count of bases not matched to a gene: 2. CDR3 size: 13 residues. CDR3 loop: CASSDRGNTEAFF. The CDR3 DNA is TGCGCCAGCAGCGACAGGGGAAACACTGAAGCTTTCTTT.

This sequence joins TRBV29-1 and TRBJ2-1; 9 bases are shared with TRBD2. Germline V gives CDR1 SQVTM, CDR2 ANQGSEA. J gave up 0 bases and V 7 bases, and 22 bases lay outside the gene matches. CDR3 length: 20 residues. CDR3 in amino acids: CSAAPSYLSGGLSSYNEQFF. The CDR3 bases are TGCAGCGCCGCCCCCAGCTACTTGAGCGGGGGGCTCAGCTCCTACAATGAGCAGTTCTTC.

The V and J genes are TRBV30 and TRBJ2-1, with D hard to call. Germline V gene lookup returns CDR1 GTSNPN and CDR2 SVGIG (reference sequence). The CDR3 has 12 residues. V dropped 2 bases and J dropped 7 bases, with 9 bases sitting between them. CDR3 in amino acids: CAWSQFLNEQFF. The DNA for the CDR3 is TGTGCCTGGAGTCAGTTTTTGAATGAGCAGTTCTTC.

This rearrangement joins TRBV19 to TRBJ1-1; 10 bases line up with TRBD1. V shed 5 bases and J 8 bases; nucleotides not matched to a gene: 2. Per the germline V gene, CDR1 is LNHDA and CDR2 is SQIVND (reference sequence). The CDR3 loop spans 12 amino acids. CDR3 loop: CASSPGQGEAFF. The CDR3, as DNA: TGTGCCAGTAGTCCGGGACAGGGGGAAGCTTTCTTT.

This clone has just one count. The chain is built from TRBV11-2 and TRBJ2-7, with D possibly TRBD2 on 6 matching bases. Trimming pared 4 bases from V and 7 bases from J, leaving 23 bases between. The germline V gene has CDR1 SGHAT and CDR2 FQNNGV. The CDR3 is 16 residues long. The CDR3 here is CASSSNRGTPGSEQYF. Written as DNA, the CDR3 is TGTGCCAGCAGCTCCAATCGAGGGACTCCAGGTTCGGAGCAGTACTTC.

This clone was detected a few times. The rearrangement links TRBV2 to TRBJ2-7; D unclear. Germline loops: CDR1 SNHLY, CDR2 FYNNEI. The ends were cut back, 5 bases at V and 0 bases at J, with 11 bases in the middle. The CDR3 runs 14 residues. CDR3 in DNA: TGTGCCAGCAGTCTAAATCTAAACTCCTACGAGCAGTACTTC. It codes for CASSLNLNSYEQYF.

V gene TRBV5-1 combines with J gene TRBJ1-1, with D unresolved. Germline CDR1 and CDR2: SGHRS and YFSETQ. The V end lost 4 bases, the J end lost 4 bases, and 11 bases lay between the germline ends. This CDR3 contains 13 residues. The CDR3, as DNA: TGCGCCAGCAGCACGGGTGGCGGCACTGAAGCTTTCTTT. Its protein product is CASSTGGGTEAFF.

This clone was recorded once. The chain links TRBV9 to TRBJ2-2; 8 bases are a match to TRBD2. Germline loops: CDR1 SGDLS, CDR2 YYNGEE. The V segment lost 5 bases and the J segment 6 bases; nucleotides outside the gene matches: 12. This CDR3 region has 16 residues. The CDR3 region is CASRGLAGIRSGELFF. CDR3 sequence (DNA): TGTGCCAGCAGAGGTTTAGCGGGGATCAGGTCCGGGGAGCTGTTTTTT.

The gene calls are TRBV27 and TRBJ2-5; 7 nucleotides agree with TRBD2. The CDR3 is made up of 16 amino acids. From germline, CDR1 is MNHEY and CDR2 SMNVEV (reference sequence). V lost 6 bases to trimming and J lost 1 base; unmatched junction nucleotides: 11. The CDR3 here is CASRPYTGGIQETQYF. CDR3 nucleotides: TGTGCCAGCAGACCCTACACGGGGGGAATCCAAGAGACCCAGTACTTC.